The rows below give T cell receptor beta chains drawn from one sample of a study of shared clonotypes between healthy human individuals. TCRdb keeps only in-frame clones here, not all; method: immunoSEQ multiplex PCR. The table lists hundreds of thousands of clones, 90% to 97% of them singletons. Sequences were obtained from naive CD8+ T cells sorted from blood. These receptors came from a woman under 40 in good health. Both conserved end residues are part of each CDR3. The order of the fields is clone size, J gene, CDR3 length, V gene, D gene, CDR3 DNA, CDR3 protein. The D gene is left open where the match is weak. A row's size may be missing; if present it is once, few, many or a size class.

clone size: -
J gene: TRBJ2-7
CDR3 length: 14
V gene: TRBV7-8
D gene: -
CDR3 DNA: TGTGCCAGCACCCCCCCGGGCAGGGCCAACGAGCAGTACTTC
CDR3 protein: CASTPPGRANEQYF

clone size: -
J gene: TRBJ2-3
CDR3 length: 17
V gene: TRBV15
D gene: TRBD2
CDR3 DNA: TGTGCCACCAGCAGTGACCTGCGGACTAGCGAAACAGATACGCAGTATTTT
CDR3 protein: CATSSDLRTSETDTQYF

clone size: -
J gene: TRBJ2-7
CDR3 length: 15
V gene: TRBV19
D gene: -
CDR3 DNA: TGTGCCAGTAGTGTGGCGTTGGGAAATCCTTACGAGCAGTACTTC
CDR3 protein: CASSVALGNPYEQYF

clone size: -
J gene: TRBJ2-4
CDR3 length: 14
V gene: TRBV27
D gene: -
CDR3 DNA: TGTGCCAGCAGTTTAACAGGCTCCACACCCATTCAGTACTTC
CDR3 protein: CASSLTGSTPIQYF

clone size: -
J gene: TRBJ2-5
CDR3 length: 15
V gene: TRBV27
D gene: TRBD2
CDR3 DNA: TGTGCCAGCAGCCCCGGGACTAGCGGACAAGAGACCCAGTACTTC
CDR3 protein: CASSPGTSGQETQYF

clone size: once
J gene: TRBJ2-2
CDR3 length: 17
V gene: TRBV13
D gene: -
CDR3 DNA: TGTGCCAGCAGCTTACCTTCGCAGGGGAGGTACACCGGGGAGCTGTTTTTT
CDR3 protein: CASSLPSQGRYTGELFF

clone size: -
J gene: TRBJ1-5
CDR3 length: 16
V gene: TRBV28
D gene: TRBD1
CDR3 DNA: TGTGCCAGCAGTTTATTCCGGGACAGCGGGTTTCAGCCCCAGCATTTT
CDR3 protein: CASSLFRDSGFQPQHF

clone size: once
J gene: TRBJ2-3
CDR3 length: 17
V gene: TRBV7-8
D gene: -
CDR3 DNA: TGTGCCAGCAGCGCCCGGGCCTCACCGGGGGCAGAGGATACGCAGTATTTT
CDR3 protein: CASSARASPGAEDTQYF

clone size: -
J gene: TRBJ1-1
CDR3 length: 14
V gene: TRBV28
D gene: -
CDR3 DNA: TGTGCCACCTTCCTTGATTACGGGAACACTGAAGCTTTCTTT
CDR3 protein: CATFLDYGNTEAFF

clone size: -
J gene: TRBJ1-5
CDR3 length: 15
V gene: TRBV4-1
D gene: TRBD1
CDR3 DNA: TGCGCCAGCAGCCAAGCCCCAGGGGGAGCGTGGCCCCAGCATTTT
CDR3 protein: CASSQAPGGAWPQHF

clone size: -
J gene: TRBJ2-7
CDR3 length: 14
V gene: TRBV27
D gene: TRBD2
CDR3 DNA: TGTGCCAGCAGTTTAGCGGGAGAGTTCCACGAGCAGTACTTC
CDR3 protein: CASSLAGEFHEQYF

clone size: -
J gene: TRBJ1-2
CDR3 length: 14
V gene: TRBV11-2
D gene: TRBD1
CDR3 DNA: TGTGCCAGCAGCAGCGGGACAGGGGCATATGGCTACACCTTC
CDR3 protein: CASSSGTGAYGYTF

clone size: -
J gene: TRBJ1-1
CDR3 length: 13
V gene: TRBV28
D gene: -
CDR3 DNA: TGTGCCAGCAGTTTGCAAAGCCCCACTGAAGCTTTCTTT
CDR3 protein: CASSLQSPTEAFF

clone size: -
J gene: TRBJ2-2
CDR3 length: 15
V gene: TRBV9
D gene: -
CDR3 DNA: TGTGCCAGCAGCCCCGTATACAGGGCTACCGGGGAGCTGTTTTTT
CDR3 protein: CASSPVYRATGELFF

clone size: -
J gene: TRBJ2-1
CDR3 length: 15
V gene: TRBV5-5
D gene: -
CDR3 DNA: TGTGCCAGCAGCTCCGGGACGGAGTTCGTGGATGAGCAGTTCTTC
CDR3 protein: CASSSGTEFVDEQFF

clone size: -
J gene: TRBJ2-1
CDR3 length: 15
V gene: TRBV7-3
D gene: TRBD2
CDR3 DNA: TGTGCCAGCAGCTCTGGACTAGCGGCCCTGGATGAGCAGTTCTTC
CDR3 protein: CASSSGLAALDEQFF

clone size: -
J gene: TRBJ2-1
CDR3 length: 15
V gene: TRBV7-9
D gene: TRBD2
CDR3 DNA: TGTGCCAGCAGCCTGAGAAAAGGGAGGGACAATGAGCAGTTCTTC
CDR3 protein: CASSLRKGRDNEQFF

clone size: once
J gene: TRBJ1-4
CDR3 length: 13
V gene: TRBV15
D gene: -
CDR3 DNA: TGTGCCACCTCCGAGGCAACTAATGAAAAACTGTTTTTT
CDR3 protein: CATSEATNEKLFF

clone size: -
J gene: TRBJ1-1
CDR3 length: 13
V gene: TRBV9
D gene: -
CDR3 DNA: TGTGCCAGCAGCGTTATTGGGGCGAGTGAAGCTTTCTTT
CDR3 protein: CASSVIGASEAFF

clone size: -
J gene: TRBJ1-1
CDR3 length: 15
V gene: TRBV5-4
D gene: TRBD1
CDR3 DNA: TGTGCCAGCAGCGACGGGACAGGCGGAGATCTTGTAGCTTTCTTT
CDR3 protein: CASSDGTGGDLVAFF

clone size: -
J gene: TRBJ2-7
CDR3 length: 16
V gene: TRBV7-9
D gene: TRBD2
CDR3 DNA: TGTGCCAGCAGCTCCGTGGCGGGAGAATATAACTACGAGCAGTACTTC
CDR3 protein: CASSSVAGEYNYEQYF

clone size: -
J gene: TRBJ2-1
CDR3 length: 13
V gene: TRBV27
D gene: TRBD2
CDR3 DNA: TGTGCCAGCACGACTAGCAGTTACAATGAGCAGTTCTTC
CDR3 protein: CASTTSSYNEQFF

clone size: -
J gene: TRBJ2-3
CDR3 length: 13
V gene: TRBV6-1
D gene: -
CDR3 DNA: TGTGCCAGCATAGGAGGGGGCACAGATACGCAGTATTTT
CDR3 protein: CASIGGGTDTQYF

clone size: -
J gene: TRBJ2-7
CDR3 length: 12
V gene: TRBV5-4
D gene: TRBD1
CDR3 DNA: TGTGCGTCAGGGACAGGGACATACGAGCAGTACTTC
CDR3 protein: CASGTGTYEQYF

clone size: -
J gene: TRBJ2-1
CDR3 length: 16
V gene: TRBV13
D gene: TRBD2
CDR3 DNA: TGTGCCAGCAGCTTAGAACTAGCGGGGGGGTACAATGAGCAGTTCTTC
CDR3 protein: CASSLELAGGYNEQFF

clone size: -
J gene: TRBJ1-2
CDR3 length: 13
V gene: TRBV6-5
D gene: -
CDR3 DNA: TGTGCAACCTTCAGGGGCGCCAACTATGGCTACACCTTC
CDR3 protein: CATFRGANYGYTF

clone size: -
J gene: TRBJ2-1
CDR3 length: 15
V gene: TRBV4-1
D gene: -
CDR3 DNA: TGCGCCAGCAGCCAAGGACGGCTAGTCTACAATGAGCAGTTCTTC
CDR3 protein: CASSQGRLVYNEQFF

clone size: -
J gene: TRBJ1-2
CDR3 length: 10
V gene: TRBV6-1
D gene: -
CDR3 DNA: TGCGCTGCGCAGGACTATGGCTACACCTTC
CDR3 protein: CAAQDYGYTF

clone size: -
J gene: TRBJ2-5
CDR3 length: 14
V gene: TRBV6-1
D gene: TRBD1
CDR3 DNA: TGTGCCAGCAGTGGGGGACAGGGGAGGGAGACCCAGTACTTC
CDR3 protein: CASSGGQGRETQYF

clone size: -
J gene: TRBJ2-5
CDR3 length: 15
V gene: TRBV5-4
D gene: TRBD1
CDR3 DNA: TGTGCCAGCAGCTTAAGACAGGGGGTCCAAGAGACCCAGTACTTC
CDR3 protein: CASSLRQGVQETQYF

clone size: -
J gene: TRBJ2-7
CDR3 length: 13
V gene: TRBV28
D gene: -
CDR3 DNA: TGTGCCAGCAGTCCGGGTGGAACCTACGAGCAGTACTTC
CDR3 protein: CASSPGGTYEQYF

clone size: -
J gene: TRBJ2-1
CDR3 length: 19
V gene: TRBV14
D gene: TRBD2
CDR3 DNA: TGTGCCAGCAGCCAAGCTGATCTAGCGGGAGGGCCGGACTACAATGAGCAGTTCTTC
CDR3 protein: CASSQADLAGGPDYNEQFF

clone size: once
J gene: TRBJ1-2
CDR3 length: 13
V gene: TRBV25-1
D gene: -
CDR3 DNA: TGTGCCAGCAGTGAACGGGGGGCGTATGGCTACACCTTC
CDR3 protein: CASSERGAYGYTF

clone size: -
J gene: TRBJ1-1
CDR3 length: 15
V gene: TRBV9
D gene: TRBD1
CDR3 DNA: TGTGCCAGCAGCGTGGGACAGGGACCGAACACTGAAGCTTTCTTT
CDR3 protein: CASSVGQGPNTEAFF

clone size: -
J gene: TRBJ2-3
CDR3 length: 15
V gene: TRBV28
D gene: TRBD2
CDR3 DNA: TGTGCCAGCAGTTTAGTACTAGCGGGACTAGGCACGCAGTATTTT
CDR3 protein: CASSLVLAGLGTQYF

clone size: once
J gene: TRBJ2-1
CDR3 length: 16
V gene: TRBV14
D gene: -
CDR3 DNA: TGTGCCAGCAGCCAAGACGAGGGAGTATCCTACAATGAGCAGTTCTTC
CDR3 protein: CASSQDEGVSYNEQFF

clone size: -
J gene: TRBJ2-7
CDR3 length: 15
V gene: TRBV30
D gene: TRBD2
CDR3 DNA: TGTGCCTGGAGTTCCGGACTAGCGGGAGGTTACGAGCAGTACTTC
CDR3 protein: CAWSSGLAGGYEQYF

clone size: -
J gene: TRBJ2-7
CDR3 length: 15
V gene: TRBV2
D gene: TRBD2
CDR3 DNA: TGTGCCAGCAGTGAAATAGCGGGAGGACTCTACGAGCAGTACTTC
CDR3 protein: CASSEIAGGLYEQYF

clone size: -
J gene: TRBJ1-1
CDR3 length: 14
V gene: TRBV6-5
D gene: -
CDR3 DNA: TGTGCCAGCAGTTACTCGGGCACGAACACTGAAGCTTTCTTT
CDR3 protein: CASSYSGTNTEAFF

clone size: -
J gene: TRBJ1-2
CDR3 length: 10
V gene: TRBV30
D gene: -
CDR3 DNA: TGTGCCTGGCTCACCTATGGCTACACCTTC
CDR3 protein: CAWLTYGYTF

clone size: -
J gene: TRBJ2-7
CDR3 length: 15
V gene: TRBV7-8
D gene: TRBD2
CDR3 DNA: TGTGCCAGCAGCTCGGGGACTAGCGGGAGTTACGAGCAGTACTTC
CDR3 protein: CASSSGTSGSYEQYF

clone size: -
J gene: TRBJ2-5
CDR3 length: 13
V gene: TRBV13
D gene: -
CDR3 DNA: TGTGCCAGCAGCCCCTGGGAGCTCCGGGAGCAGTACTTC
CDR3 protein: CASSPWELREQYF

clone size: -
J gene: TRBJ1-5
CDR3 length: 15
V gene: TRBV19
D gene: -
CDR3 DNA: TGTGCCAGTCTCAGACAGAGCAATAGCAATCAGCCCCAGCATTTT
CDR3 protein: CASLRQSNSNQPQHF

clone size: -
J gene: TRBJ2-7
CDR3 length: 15
V gene: TRBV16
D gene: -
CDR3 DNA: TGTGCCAGCAGCCAATCAAGCAGGGGATCCTACGAGCAGTACTTC
CDR3 protein: CASSQSSRGSYEQYF

clone size: -
J gene: TRBJ1-1
CDR3 length: 15
V gene: TRBV7-9
D gene: -
CDR3 DNA: TGTGCCAGCAGCTTCCTACCTCCTAGGGGCACTGAAGCTTTCTTT
CDR3 protein: CASSFLPPRGTEAFF